This entry is about one TCR beta chain. Its antigen is as yet unknown. These data are taken from a study of T cell repertoires in cytomegalovirus infection. About the research overall: A matching HLA type, together with CMV infection, was signaled by public TCR beta signatures. Study-wide points: Dominating the ex vivo response were HLA-C-restricted CMV-specific TCR beta clonotypes.

Germline lookup yields CDR1 MDHEN and CDR2 SYDVKM. CDR3 length: 11 amino acids. V was clipped by 2 bases and J by 3 bases, with 2 bases between them. TCRdb re-called the reads with MiXCR, one entry per CDR3 protein. The table shows tens of thousands of distinct CDR3 sequences, with about a third occurring only once. Source material: PBMCs, sequenced either directly or after in vitro stimulation (not recorded which). This chain uses TRBV28 with TRBJ2-7; the D is unclear. The TCR sequence derives from a human donor in good health (CMV status not recorded). Some clones in this sample may be carry-over from other donors' samples. The CDR3 DNA sequence: TGTGCCAGCAGTTTACTCTACGAGCAGTACTTC. Translating it yields CASSLLYEQYF.